In its sample, the clone carrying this T cell receptor beta chain was seen once. The antigen is undetermined. Losses at the gene ends were 4 bases for V and 3 bases for J; bases not matched to a gene: 6. The CDR3 length is 16 residues. The germline CDR1 and CDR2 sequences are MGHRA and YSYEKL. This specimen belongs to a study of cytomegalovirus exposure and HLA in healthy donors. In the PCR, 60 Vbeta and 13 Jbeta primers were used. The table came from immunoSEQ multiplex PCR; TCRdb's copy has only in-frame clones and leaves some out. There are some 130,000 clones in the sample; less than 85% occur only once, and over 2.5% lies in the top ten. Study-level findings and limits: There were some V segments, including TRBV6-2 and TRBV6-3, excluded as indistinguishable. Among TCR sequences, most were rare, though some public TCRs appeared in many donors.

The clonotype originates from a male donor in good health and CMV-seronegative. The chain is built from TRBV4-1 and TRBJ2-1, with 10 bases fitting TRBD2. Material for sequencing was PBMCs. Written as DNA, the CDR3 is TGCGCCAGCAGCCTCCCCAGCGGGAGGGTCTACAATGAGCAGTTCTTC. Translating gives CASSLPSGRVYNEQFF.